These 4 T cell receptor beta chains came from one sample sequenced in a study of blood T cell repertoires in COVID-19. Method: immunoSEQ multiplex PCR; TCRdb's copy keeps in-frame clones and lacks some. The data contain about 84,000 clones, approximately 83% of them singletons. Material: peripheral blood. These receptor sequences come from a woman of 80 years or more with acute or convalescent COVID-19.

In its sample, this clone was seen a few times. The J gene is TRBJ2-5, the V gene TRBV24-1, with 10 positions matching TRBD2. The germline V gene has CDR1 KGHDR and CDR2 SFDVKD. V lost 3 bases and J lost 5; bases outside the gene matches: 5. This CDR3 region has 15 residues. As DNA, the CDR3 is TGTGCCACCAGTGATCCTACTAGCGGGATTGAGACCCAGTACTTC. It is translated as CATSDPTSGIETQYF.

Within the sample, this clone is medium-sized. The chain uses TRBV28 and TRBJ2-7; TRBD2 is a possible D gene (6 bases). This CDR3 spans 16 amino acids. Trimming left V 1 base short and J 1 base short, with 14 bases between. The germline CDR1 and CDR2 sequences are MDHEN and SYDVKM. The CDR3 DNA reads TGTGCCAGCAGTTTATTCAGTGGGAGGCCTTCCTACGAGCAGTACTTC. As protein: CASSLFSGRPSYEQYF.

The rearrangement links TRBV27 to TRBJ2-7; 8 bases are shared with TRBD2. There are 15 residues in the CDR3. V lost 7 bases and J lost 0; bases outside the gene matches: 8. CDR1 and CDR2 (germline): MNHEY, SMNVEV (reference sequence). The chain's CDR3 is CASTKTAGVSYEQYF. The DNA of the CDR3 is TGTGCCAGCACTAAGACAGCGGGAGTCTCCTACGAGCAGTACTTC.

This sequence joins TRBV18 and TRBJ2-7; D is perhaps TRBD2 (6 bases). V lost 3 bases, J lost 1 base, and 10 bases lay in between. The V gene's germline CDR1 is KGHSH and CDR2 LQKENI. This CDR3 region has 14 residues. CDR3 nucleotides: TGTGCCAGCTCACCCCTAAGCGGGTCCTACGAGCAGTACTTC. Translating it yields CASSPLSGSYEQYF.